What follows is one T cell receptor (beta chain) and its context. PCR used 60 Vbeta primers and 13 Jbeta primers. The assay was immunoSEQ multiplex PCR, and TCRdb's table has in-frame clones only and misses some. The table lists about 120,000 clones, approximately 80% of them singletons. This sample is drawn from a study of cytomegalovirus exposure and HLA in healthy donors. The CDR3 runs 14 residues. The V end lost 5 bases, the J end lost 6 bases, and 14 bases lay between the germline ends. Germline V CDR1 and CDR2: SGHTA, FQGTGA. What was sequenced was PBMCs. This rearrangement joins TRBV7-3 to TRBJ2-1, with a possible D match to TRBD1 (5 bases). This sequence originates from a man aged 40-49 years in good health and CMV-seronegative. Written as DNA, the CDR3 is TGTGCCAGCAGCCCCGCCAGGGCGGCCAATGAGCAGTTCTTC. This codes for CASSPARAANEQFF.